Each of the 27 T cell receptor beta chains below was sequenced from the same sample in a study of shared clonotypes between healthy human individuals. Naivety among CD8 cells was defined by CD45RO negativity and positive CCR7 selection, thereby excluding terminally differentiated effector memory CD45RA+ cells. Libraries were prepared by immunoSEQ multiplex PCR; TCRdb keeps only in-frame clonotypes and omits some of them. Of 800,000 to 950,000 clones in the sample, about 96% were seen once. Material for sequencing was naive CD8+ T cells sorted from blood. These receptors were taken from a man aged 30-40 years in good health.

This sequence joins TRBV2 and TRBJ2-7, with TRBD1 matching 7 bases. The CDR3 has 12 amino acids. CDR1 is SNHLY, CDR2 FYNNEI, per germline. The J segment lost 3 bases and the V segment lost 9 bases, leaving 5 bases of the junction unmatched. The CDR3 sequence is CASGQASYEQYF. CDR3 nucleotides: TGTGCCAGTGGACAGGCGAGCTACGAGCAGTACTTC.

V gene TRBV7-2 combines with J gene TRBJ2-2; D not certain. Trimming took off 9 bases at V and 7 bases at J, with 12 bases between the two ends. CDR1 SGHTA and CDR2 FQGNSA come from the germline V gene. The CDR3 runs 12 residues. This CDR3 is CASCIYVGELFF. CDR3 DNA: TGTGCCAGTTGTATCTACGTCGGGGAGCTGTTTTTT.

This clone appeared once. The V call is TRBV15, the J call TRBJ2-7; TRBD2 agrees at 13 bases. Germline CDR1 LNHNV, CDR2 YYDKDF (reference sequence). J lost 4 bases, V lost 3 bases, and 12 bases had no gene match. The CDR3 is 18 residues long. The DNA for the CDR3 is TGTGCCACCAGCAGTGGGGGACTAGCGGGATGGGGATTGTACGAGCAGTACTTC. It translates to CATSSGGLAGWGLYEQYF.

This clone has a single count. The CDR3 here is CASSLDQLLAGDYEQYF. CDR3 bases: TGTGCCAGCAGCTTGGATCAATTACTAGCGGGAGACTACGAGCAGTACTTC. The V and J genes are TRBV11-2 and TRBJ2-7; 11 bases fit TRBD2. CDR1 SGHAT and CDR2 FQNNGV come from the germline V gene. J was trimmed by 3 bases and V by 3 bases; bases with no gene match: 10. The CDR3 loop spans 17 amino acids.

The chain recombines TRBV5-6 with TRBJ2-7; a possible D gene is TRBD2 (6 bases). The V end lost 0 bases, the J end lost 2 bases, and 9 bases lay between the germline ends. The germline gives CDR1 SGHDT, CDR2 YYEEEE. The CDR3 totals 14 residues. This CDR3 is CASSLVGTPYEQYF. CDR3 DNA sequence: TGTGCCAGCAGCTTGGTAGGGACTCCCTACGAGCAGTACTTC.

V and J are TRBV19 and TRBJ2-7; D is undetermined. The CDR3 is 12 amino acids. Trimming left V 4 bases short and J 5 bases short, with 9 bases between. CDR1 is LNHDA and CDR2 is SQIVND in the germline V gene (reference sequence). The CDR3: CASSTYSDEQYF. In nucleotides, the CDR3 is TGTGCCAGTAGTACATACAGTGACGAGCAGTACTTC.

This chain joins TRBV5-1 and TRBJ2-3; 7 bases match TRBD1. V trimming: 3 bases; J trimming: 4 bases; junction bases outside the gene matches: 8. The CDR3 is made up of 15 amino acids. Germline V gene data show CDR1 as SGHRS and CDR2 as YFSETQ. The CDR3 DNA reads TGCGCCAGCAGCTCGCCCGACAGGGCCCCAGATACGCAGTATTTT. Its protein product is CASSSPDRAPDTQYF.

The chain combines TRBV28 with TRBJ2-3; the D is unclear. The CDR3 is 14 residues long. Trimming left V 6 bases short and J 3 bases short, with 13 bases between. Per the germline V gene, CDR1 is MDHEN and CDR2 is SYDVKM. In DNA form, the CDR3 reads TGTGCCAGCAGCCCGAACTTAGCTACAGATACGCAGTATTTT. Its translation is CASSPNLATDTQYF.

The J gene is TRBJ2-7, the V gene TRBV5-3; 7 bases are shared with TRBD1. TRBV5-3 is noted as an ORF with a role that remains uncertain. Germline trimming cut 0 bases from V and 0 bases from J; bases unmatched to any gene: 3. There are 15 residues in the CDR3. CDR3 coding DNA: TGTGCCAGAAGCTTGGAGACAGGGTCCTCCTACGAGCAGTACTTC. It specifies CARSLETGSSYEQYF.

The chain combines TRBV7-6 with TRBJ2-2, with 11 bases that match TRBD2. The CDR3 contains 17 residues. J gave up 7 bases and V 5 bases, and 12 bases lay outside the gene matches. Germline values: CDR1 SGHVS, CDR2 FNYEAQ. The CDR3 DNA reads as TGTGCCAGCAGCCCCGGTAGCGGGAGGGCCGGCCACGGGGAGCTGTTTTTT. Encoded protein: CASSPGSGRAGHGELFF. Full variable domain (remainder filled in from reference TRBV7-6 and TRBJ2-2): GAGVSQSPRYKVTKRGQDVALRCDPISGHVSLYWYRQALGQGPEFLTYFNYEAQQDKSGLPNDRFSAERPEGSISTLTIQRTEQRDSAMYRCASSPGSGRAGHGELFFGEGSRLTVL.

The gene calls are TRBV27 and TRBJ2-7, with D hard to call. Germline CDR1 is MNHEY and CDR2 is SMNVEV (reference sequence). V was clipped by 6 bases and J by 0 bases, with 12 bases between them. The CDR3 covers 14 residues. In DNA, the CDR3 is TGTGCCAGCAGGCCTGCTACGAGCTCCTACGAGCAGTACTTC. It codes for CASRPATSSYEQYF.

The chain recombines TRBV7-8 with TRBJ2-7; 9 bases line up with TRBD1. The CDR3 has 13 residues. CDR1 and CDR2 (germline): SGHVS, FQNEAQ. Trimming took 5 bases from V and 7 from J; bases not matched to a gene: 6. The CDR3 coding sequence is TGTGCCAGCAGCGCTGAAGACAGGGGGGAGCAGTACTTC. Amino acids: CASSAEDRGEQYF.

V is TRBV5-1 and J is TRBJ1-1; no clear D. V was clipped by 7 bases and J by 4 bases, with 17 bases between them. The germline gives CDR1 SGHRS, CDR2 YFSETQ. This CDR3 contains 14 residues. Written as DNA, the CDR3 is TGCGCCAGCCGTTTTTTAGCTTCGGGCACTGAAGCTTTCTTT. It specifies CASRFLASGTEAFF.

J is TRBJ2-7 and V is TRBV4-3; D is unresolved. V was cut by 0 bases and J by 4 bases, with 7 bases left in between. CDR3 length: 13 amino acids. Per germline, CDR1 LGHNA and CDR2 YSLEER. The CDR3 coding sequence is TGCGCCAGCAGCCAAGATGTGGCTTACGAGCAGTACTTC. As protein: CASSQDVAYEQYF.

The chain couples TRBV7-9 to TRBJ2-7; 9 bases map to TRBD1. The ends lost 5 bases at V and 3 bases at J; junction bases unmatched: 2. CDR1 and CDR2 from the germline V gene are SEHNR and FQNEAQ (reference sequence). The CDR3 loop spans 13 amino acids. The CDR3 loop reads CASSRGQGYEQYF. In DNA form, the CDR3 reads TGTGCCAGCAGCAGGGGACAGGGCTACGAGCAGTACTTC.

The rearrangement links TRBV7-8 to TRBJ2-1; 10 bases align to TRBD1. The CDR3 runs to 16 residues. Germline values: CDR1 SGHVS, CDR2 FQNEAQ. Germline trimming cut 5 bases from V and 4 bases from J; bases unmatched to any gene: 8. The CDR3 coding sequence is TGTGCCAGCAGCCCGCGACGGACAGGGGGATACAATGAGCAGTTCTTC. Translated, it gives CASSPRRTGGYNEQFF.

A note on this clone: An end of the junction does not agree with germline; a read error may underlie this. The V and J genes are TRBV6-1 and TRBJ2-1; TRBD2 matches at 7 bases. Per germline, CDR1 MNHNS and CDR2 SASEGT. The length of the CDR3 is 17 residues. The CDR3 DNA sequence: TGTGCCAGCAGAGAAGCCGCGCTCCTAGCGGTTAACAATGAGCAGTTCTTC. Encoded protein: CASREAALLAVNNEQFF.

This sequence joins TRBV28 and TRBJ2-1; TRBD2 is a possible D gene (6 bases). Germline CDR1 and CDR2: MDHEN and SYDVKM. The V gene lost 4 bases and the J gene lost 0 bases, with 19 bases spanning the gap. The CDR3 covers 18 residues. The CDR3 sequence: CASSYSPLDYPSYNEQFF. CDR3 DNA sequence: TGTGCCAGCAGTTATTCCCCCCTGGACTACCCCTCCTACAATGAGCAGTTCTTC.

The gene calls are TRBV9 and TRBJ2-1; maybe TRBD2 (6 bases). CDR1 is SGDLS, CDR2 YYNGEE, per germline. The CDR3 consists of 15 residues. V was pared by 0 bases and J by 4 bases, with 11 bases between. CDR3 protein: CASSVGAGRYNEQFF. The DNA of the CDR3 is TGTGCCAGCAGCGTAGGAGCGGGCCGATACAATGAGCAGTTCTTC. Full variable domain (rest looked up from reference TRBV9 and TRBJ2-1): DSGVTQTPKHLITATGQRVTLRCSPRSGDLSVYWYQQSLDQGLQFLIQYYNGEERAKGNILERFSAQQFPDLHSELNLSSLELGDSALYFCASSVGAGRYNEQFFGPGTRLTVL.

V gene TRBV15 combines with J gene TRBJ1-5; 7 bases line up with TRBD1. The CDR3 runs 15 residues. Germline assignment: CDR1 LNHNV and CDR2 YYDKDF (reference sequence). V gave up 2 bases and J gave up 6 bases; unmatched junction bases: 7. CDR3 in DNA: TGTGCCACCAGCAGAAACAGGGGATTTAGTCAGCCCCAGCATTTT. Protein product: CATSRNRGFSQPQHF.

The rearrangement links TRBV7-8 to TRBJ2-7; 10 bases map to TRBD2. V dropped 5 bases and J dropped 1; count of bases not matched to a gene: 5. CDR1 and CDR2 (germline): SGHVS, FQNEAQ. The CDR3 has 15 amino acids. CDR3 sequence reads: CASSKGTSESYEQYF. CDR3 in DNA: TGTGCCAGCAGCAAAGGGACTAGCGAGTCCTACGAGCAGTACTTC. Combining the CDR3 with reference TRBV7-8 and TRBJ2-7 gives the whole variable domain GAGVSQSPRYKVAKRGQDVALRCDPISGHVSLFWYQQALGQGPEFLTYFQNEAQLDKSGLPSDRFFAERPEGSVSTLKIQRTQQEDSAVYLCASSKGTSESYEQYFGPGTRLTVT.

This chain connects TRBV28 to TRBJ1-4; D remains unclear. The V end lost 2 bases, the J end lost 0 bases, and 19 bases lay between the germline ends. The CDR3 length is 19 residues. The germline V gene has CDR1 MDHEN and CDR2 SYDVKM. CDR3 nucleotide sequence: TGTGCCAGCAGTTTACCCGGGGATGAAGATTGGCCAACTAATGAAAAACTGTTTTTT. As protein: CASSLPGDEDWPTNEKLFF.

The count of this clone is one. The gene calls are TRBV15 and TRBJ2-7; D remains ambiguous. Germline CDR1 LNHNV, CDR2 YYDKDF (reference sequence). CDR3 length: 14 residues. V gave up 0 bases and J gave up 6 bases, with 12 bases separating them. The DNA of the CDR3 is TGTGCCACCAGCAGAGATGACGGCGACCTCGAGCAGTACTTC. Translated: CATSRDDGDLEQYF.

As for this clone: Other nucleotide sequences in the sample specify the same CDR3. The rearrangement links TRBV4-1 to TRBJ2-5, with D possibly TRBD2 on 6 matching bases. The CDR3 extends over 14 amino acids. V lost 1 base, J lost 5 bases, and 11 bases lay in between. Germline values: CDR1 MGHRA, CDR2 YSYEKL. CDR3 DNA sequence: TGCGCCAGCAGCCAAGTTGGGGGGAGTGAGACCCAGTACTTC. Residues: CASSQVGGSETQYF.

The J gene is TRBJ2-3, the V gene TRBV27; D is possibly TRBD2 (6 bases). Germline CDR1 is MNHEY and CDR2 is SMNVEV (reference sequence). The CDR3 spans 15 residues. V was shortened by 6 bases and J by 5 bases, with 18 bases between the two germline ends. This CDR3 is CASSQGLSYRDTQYF. In nucleotides, the CDR3 is TGTGCCAGCAGCCAGGGACTCTCATACCGAGATACGCAGTATTTT.

The chain combines TRBV7-9 with TRBJ1-4; D may be TRBD1 (5 bases). Germline V lookup: CDR1 SEHNR, CDR2 FQNEAQ (reference sequence). V was clipped by 7 bases and J by 5 bases, with 14 bases between them. The CDR3 runs to 14 residues. The DNA for the CDR3 is TGTGCCAGCACCGCCGGGACGCCGAATGAAAAACTGTTTTTT. Encoded protein: CASTAGTPNEKLFF.

CDR3 in DNA: TGTGCCAGCAGTCCACAGACAGGGGGCAATCAGCCCCAGCATTTT. Protein product: CASSPQTGGNQPQHF. This rearrangement joins TRBV27 to TRBJ1-5; 8 bases line up with TRBD1. The CDR3 runs to 15 residues. Per germline, CDR1 MNHEY and CDR2 SMNVEV (reference sequence). V dropped 5 bases and J dropped 2; count of bases not matched to a gene: 5.